This T cell receptor (beta chain) was obtained from a study of blood T cell repertoires in COVID-19. Clones were read by immunoSEQ multiplex PCR, and TCRdb kept only the in-frame ones, dropping some. The data show under 200,000 clones, roughly 91% seen once. The ends were cut back, 1 base at V and 3 bases at J, with 12 bases in the middle. The germline gives CDR1 SEHNR, CDR2 FQNEAQ (reference sequence). There are 16 residues in the CDR3. Sequenced sample: peripheral blood. This TCR was sampled from a man aged 35 to 55 with active or convalescent COVID-19. The chain employs TRBV7-9 and TRBJ2-2; tentatively, D is TRBD2 (6 bases). DNA of the CDR3: TGTGCCAGCAGCTTAGGGGTAGCGGCCTACACCGGGGAGCTGTTTTTT. Translated, it gives CASSLGVAAYTGELFF.